This T cell receptor (beta chain) was identified in a study of OX40 agonist ivuxolimab in advanced cancers. In the study overall: Every 2 weeks, patients got intravenous ivuxolimab at one of six dose levels (0.01-10 mg/kg).

V was clipped by 7 bases and J by 10 bases, with 13 bases between them. The CDR3 is made up of 11 amino acids. Germline lookup yields CDR1 LNHDA and CDR2 SQIVND (reference sequence). Concerning this clone: The antigen is undetermined.

The assay was immunoSEQ multiplex PCR, and TCRdb's table has in-frame clones only and misses some. The data hold some 43,000 clones, with 86% observed a single time. Regarding the study as a whole: The expanded peripheral T cells' antigen specificity was not determined. By week 6 at 0.1 to 3.0 mg/kg, blood CD4+ and CD8+ T cells had expanded clonally.

Source: CD4+ or CD8+ T cells sorted from blood, taken in a trial of the OX40 agonist ivuxolimab. This chain joins TRBV19 and TRBJ2-5; D is possibly TRBD2 (6 bases). The receptor was isolated from an adult with an advanced solid tumor such as melanoma, head and neck, liver or kidney cancer. The CDR3 sequence is CASMDWGVQYF. CDR3 nucleotides: TGTGCCAGTATGGATTGGGGGGTCCAGTACTTC. Variable domain in full (rest from reference TRBV19 and TRBJ2-5): DGGITQSPKYLFRKEGQNVTLSCEQNLNHDAMYWYRQDPGQGLRLIYYSQIVNDFQKGDIAEGYSVSREKKESFPLTVTSAQKNPTAFYLCASMDWGVQYFGPGTRLLVL.